This entry describes one T cell receptor beta chain. The antigen is undetermined. This sample stems from a study of monozygotic twins with inflammatory bowel disease. General study results and limits: Healthy twins shared more clonotypes with others than IBD patients, most markedly active ones.

TCRdb reprocessed the 5' RACE reads, with one entry per CDR3 protein and no DNA. This repertoire includes fewer than 450,000 distinct CDR3 sequences. Material for sequencing was blood. This TCR was sampled from a human donor with ulcerative colitis or Crohn's disease, or a healthy co-twin of an affected twin (not recorded which).

The CDR3: CSIRDPETQYF. This rearrangement joins TRBV29-1 to TRBJ2-5; TCRdb lists TRBD1, though no DNA is available to test this call. The CDR3 contains 11 residues. Germline V gives CDR1 SQVTM, CDR2 ANQGSEA.